Listed here are 13 T cell receptor beta chains from one sample, sequenced in a study of STAT5B mutations in CD4+ large granular lymphocyte leukemia. Sequencing used immunoSEQ multiplex PCR; TCRdb keeps in-frame clones, though not all of them. The repertoire includes 25,000 to 30,000 clones, approximately 80% of them detected once, and about 1% sits in the top ten. Material: CD4+ T cells from blood buffy coats. Receptors originate from a human donor in good health.

The chain is built from TRBV14 and TRBJ2-1, with D hard to call. The germline gives CDR1 SGHDN, CDR2 FVKESK. The CDR3 spans 13 residues. Trimming took off 1 base at V and 13 bases at J, with 14 bases between the two ends. CDR3 nucleotide sequence: TGTGCCAGCAGCCAAGGGTCCAGTCGAAGCCAGTTCTTC. This sequence encodes CASSQGSSRSQFF.

This chain uses TRBV25-1 with TRBJ1-1; no clear D. Germline CDR1 and CDR2: MGHDK and SYGVNS. V was clipped by 5 bases and J by 1 base, with 11 bases between them. The CDR3 contains 14 residues. The CDR3 DNA is TGTGCCAGCAGTCCGCGGATAGGGAACACTGAAGCTTTCTTT. This encodes CASSPRIGNTEAFF. The full variable domain, its missing parts supplied by reference TRBV25-1 and TRBJ1-1, is EADIYQTPRYLVIGTGKKITLECSQTMGHDKMYWYQQDPGMELHLIHYSYGVNSTEKGDLSSESTVSRIRTEHFPLTLESARPSHTSQYLCASSPRIGNTEAFFGQGTRLTVV.

The chain combines TRBV5-1 with TRBJ1-4; D remains ambiguous. The germline gives CDR1 SGHRS, CDR2 YFSETQ. The length of the CDR3 is 14 residues. Trimming stripped 2 bases from V and 5 bases from J, with 10 bases between. The CDR3 DNA reads as TGCGCCAGCAGCTTCTCGGTAGGAAATGAAAAACTGTTTTTT. Translating it yields CASSFSVGNEKLFF.

This chain connects TRBV30 to TRBJ2-3; maybe TRBD1 (6 bases). V shed 2 bases and J shed 2 bases, with 8 bases lying between them. The CDR3 runs 13 residues. Germline lookup yields CDR1 GTSNPN and CDR2 SVGIG (reference sequence). The chain's CDR3 is CAWSMGHTDTQYF. The CDR3 region has the DNA TGTGCCTGGAGTATGGGACACACAGATACGCAGTATTTT.

The chain combines TRBV9 with TRBJ2-2; 10 nucleotides match TRBD2. J gave up 2 bases and V 0 bases, and 7 bases lay outside the gene matches. The CDR3 consists of 18 residues. Germline CDR1 reads SGDLS; CDR2 reads YYNGEE. The CDR3 protein is CASSVEVAGGPNTGELFF. The CDR3, as DNA: TGTGCCAGCAGCGTAGAGGTAGCGGGGGGCCCTAACACCGGGGAGCTGTTTTTT.

There are a few counts of this clone. The V and J genes are TRBV28 and TRBJ1-1; D might be TRBD1 (6 bases). The V gene lost 4 bases and the J gene lost 4 bases, with 19 bases spanning the gap. Germline CDR1 is MDHEN and CDR2 is SYDVKM. This CDR3 spans 16 amino acids. The CDR3 protein is CASSWEVGGGRTEAFF. The CDR3 DNA follows: TGTGCCAGCAGTTGGGAAGTCGGAGGGGGACGCACTGAAGCTTTCTTT.

This clone was seen just once. The chain combines TRBV7-2 with TRBJ2-5, with 9 bases identical to TRBD2. Germline V gives CDR1 SGHTA, CDR2 FQGNSA. The CDR3 spans 15 residues. V lost 1 base, J lost 3 bases, and 3 bases stayed unmatched. The CDR3 reads CASSLGGRGKETQYF. The CDR3 DNA follows: TGTGCCAGCAGCTTAGGCGGGAGGGGGAAAGAGACCCAGTACTTC.

This chain joins TRBV10-2 and TRBJ2-5, with a possible D match to TRBD2 (5 bases). This CDR3 region has 14 residues. Trimming took off 10 bases at V and 0 bases at J, with 15 bases between the two ends. Germline V CDR1 and CDR2: WSHSY, SAAADI. The CDR3 nucleotides read TGCGCCACCCAAGGTTCGCGGGACCAAGAGACCCAGTACTTC. Translated, it gives CATQGSRDQETQYF.

The chain employs TRBV28 and TRBJ1-2; D remains ambiguous. V lost 5 bases and J 4 bases, leaving 14 bases between the germline ends. The germline CDR1 and CDR2 sequences are MDHEN and SYDVKM. The length of the CDR3 is 14 residues. The CDR3: CASSPPSDLYGYTF. The DNA of the CDR3 is TGTGCCAGCAGTCCCCCCTCAGACCTCTATGGCTACACCTTC.

This chain joins TRBV28 and TRBJ1-2; possible D gene TRBD1, 5 bases. V lost 8 bases and J 4 bases, leaving 20 bases between the germline ends. Germline V gene data show CDR1 as MDHEN and CDR2 as SYDVKM. The CDR3 is made up of 15 amino acids. CDR3 region: CASHPGGGSLYGYTF. In nucleotides, the CDR3 is TGTGCCAGCCACCCGGGCGGGGGATCCCTCTATGGCTACACCTTC.

This rearrangement joins TRBV7-2 to TRBJ1-3; TRBD1 might be the D (5 bases). Trimming cost V 0 bases and J 6 bases, with 12 bases left between them. Germline lookup yields CDR1 SGHTA and CDR2 FQGNSA. This CDR3 contains 15 residues. CDR3 sequence: CASSLARAGPNTIYF. CDR3 sequence (DNA): TGTGCCAGCAGCTTAGCGCGGGCAGGGCCAAACACCATATATTTT.

CDR3 sequence: CASSLVDRVDQPQHF. The DNA of the CDR3 is TGTGCCAGCAGTTTGGTCGACAGGGTAGACCAGCCCCAGCATTTT. The chain carries TRBV28 and TRBJ1-5, with 7 bases fitting TRBD1. Trimming took 3 bases from V and 7 from J; bases not matched to a gene: 9. Germline values: CDR1 MDHEN, CDR2 SYDVKM. The CDR3 is made up of 15 amino acids.

The CDR3 loop is CASSAGTRGLEDTQYF. The CDR3 DNA follows: TGTGCCAGCAGTGCCGGGACGAGAGGGTTAGAAGATACGCAGTATTTT. This sequence joins TRBV25-1 and TRBJ2-3; D tentatively reads TRBD1 or TRBD2 (5 bases each). V lost 4 bases and J 5 bases, leaving 19 bases between the germline ends. The V gene's germline CDR1 is MGHDK and CDR2 SYGVNS. There are 16 residues in the CDR3.